Given below is one T cell receptor (beta chain) in context. Antigen unknown. This record belongs to a study of cytomegalovirus exposure and HLA in healthy donors. Study context: There were 70 million to 95 million unique TCRs (from HLA-typed donors) in an early data release.

Study results and caveats: Rare TCR sequences predominated, though certain public TCRs were found in many donors.

Trimming stripped 0 bases from V and 0 bases from J, with 13 bases between. The CDR3 is 17 amino acids. In germline, CDR1 is WSHSY, CDR2 SAAADI. With 60 Vbeta and 13 Jbeta primers, the PCR was carried out. Using immunoSEQ multiplex PCR, the repertoire was profiled, and TCRdb retains in-frame clones only, with some absent. The data contain 150,000 to 200,000 clones, roughly 80% of them singletons. Sequencing was carried out using PBMCs. The rearrangement uses TRBV10-2 and TRBJ2-3, with D perhaps TRBD2 (5 bases). This receptor was obtained from a human donor in good health. CDR3 loop: CASSESDADSSTDTQYF. CDR3 DNA: TGCGCCAGCAGTGAGTCGGACGCGGACTCTAGCACAGATACGCAGTATTTT.